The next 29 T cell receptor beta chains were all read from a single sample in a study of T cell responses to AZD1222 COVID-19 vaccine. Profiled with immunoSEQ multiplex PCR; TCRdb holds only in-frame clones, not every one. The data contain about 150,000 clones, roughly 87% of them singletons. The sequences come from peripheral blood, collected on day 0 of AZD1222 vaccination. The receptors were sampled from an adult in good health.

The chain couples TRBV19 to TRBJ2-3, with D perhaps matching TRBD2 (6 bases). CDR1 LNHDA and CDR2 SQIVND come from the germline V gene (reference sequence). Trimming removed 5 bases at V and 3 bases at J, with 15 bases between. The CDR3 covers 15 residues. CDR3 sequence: CASSRIAGTTDTQYF. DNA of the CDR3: TGTGCCAGTAGTCGAATCGCGGGAACTACAGATACGCAGTATTTT.

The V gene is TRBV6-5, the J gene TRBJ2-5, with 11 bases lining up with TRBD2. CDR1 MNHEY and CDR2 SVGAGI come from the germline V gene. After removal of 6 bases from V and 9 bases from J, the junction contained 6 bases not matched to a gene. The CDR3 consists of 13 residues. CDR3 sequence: CASRSLAGGPQYF. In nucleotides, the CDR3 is TGTGCCAGCAGATCGCTAGCGGGAGGTCCCCAGTACTTC.

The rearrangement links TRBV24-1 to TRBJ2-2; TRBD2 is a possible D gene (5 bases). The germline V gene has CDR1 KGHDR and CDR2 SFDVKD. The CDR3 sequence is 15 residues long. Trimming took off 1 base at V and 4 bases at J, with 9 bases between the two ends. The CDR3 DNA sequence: TGTGCCACCAGTGATTTCCGGGGTTCCACCGGGGAGCTGTTTTTT. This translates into CATSDFRGSTGELFF.

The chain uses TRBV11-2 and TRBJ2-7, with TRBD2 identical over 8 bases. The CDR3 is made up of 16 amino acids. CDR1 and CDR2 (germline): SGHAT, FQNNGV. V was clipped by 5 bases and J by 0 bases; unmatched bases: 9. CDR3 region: CASSVEASGGSYEQYF. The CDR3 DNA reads TGTGCCAGCAGCGTCGAGGCCAGCGGGGGCTCCTACGAGCAGTACTTC.

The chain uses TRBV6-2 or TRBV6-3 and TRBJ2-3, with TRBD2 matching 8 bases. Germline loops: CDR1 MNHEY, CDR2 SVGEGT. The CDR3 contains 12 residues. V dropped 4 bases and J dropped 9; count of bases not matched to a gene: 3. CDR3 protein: CASSFLAGTQYF. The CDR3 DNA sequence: TGTGCCAGCAGTTTCTTAGCGGGAACGCAGTATTTT.

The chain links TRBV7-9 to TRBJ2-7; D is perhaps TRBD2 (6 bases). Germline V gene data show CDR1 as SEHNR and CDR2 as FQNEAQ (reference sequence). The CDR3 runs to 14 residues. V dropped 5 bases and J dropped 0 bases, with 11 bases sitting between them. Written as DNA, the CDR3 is TGTGCCAGCAGCCCCCGGAGGGACTCCTACGAGCAGTACTTC. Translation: CASSPRRDSYEQYF.

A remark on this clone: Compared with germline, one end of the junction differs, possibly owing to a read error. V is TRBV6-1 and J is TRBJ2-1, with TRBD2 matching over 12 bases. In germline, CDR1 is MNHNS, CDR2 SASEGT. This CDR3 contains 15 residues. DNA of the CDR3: TGTGCCAGCAGAGAAGGACTAGCGGGGTACAATGAGCAGTTCTTC. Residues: CASREGLAGYNEQFF.

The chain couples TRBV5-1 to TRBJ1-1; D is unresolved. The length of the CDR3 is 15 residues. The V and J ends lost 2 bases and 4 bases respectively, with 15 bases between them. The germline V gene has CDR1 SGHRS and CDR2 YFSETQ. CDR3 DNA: TGCGCCAGCAGCTTAGACCTAAGAAGGGTCACTGAAGCTTTCTTT. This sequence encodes CASSLDLRRVTEAFF.

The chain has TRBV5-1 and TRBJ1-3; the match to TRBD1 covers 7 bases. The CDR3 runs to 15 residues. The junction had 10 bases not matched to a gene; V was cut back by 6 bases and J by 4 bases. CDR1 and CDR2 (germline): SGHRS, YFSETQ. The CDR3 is CASKGGGASGNTIYF. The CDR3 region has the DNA TGCGCCAGCAAGGGAGGGGGCGCGTCAGGAAACACCATATATTTT.

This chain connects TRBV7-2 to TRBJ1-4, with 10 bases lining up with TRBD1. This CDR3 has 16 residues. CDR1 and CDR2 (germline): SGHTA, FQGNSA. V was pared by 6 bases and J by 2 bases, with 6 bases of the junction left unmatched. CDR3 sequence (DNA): TGTGCCAGCAGTAGACAGGGGGCGCGGACTAATGAAAAACTGTTTTTT. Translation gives CASSRQGARTNEKLFF.

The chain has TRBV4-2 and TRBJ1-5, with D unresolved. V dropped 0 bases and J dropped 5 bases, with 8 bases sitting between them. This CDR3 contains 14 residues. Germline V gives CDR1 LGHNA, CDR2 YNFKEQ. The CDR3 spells CASSQDLGDQPQHF. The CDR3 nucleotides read TGTGCCAGCAGCCAAGATCTTGGGGATCAGCCCCAGCATTTT.

The CDR3 DNA follows: TGTGCCAGCAGCTGGGCGGCGGTCACTGAAGCTTTCTTT. Translation gives CASSWAAVTEAFF. This chain joins TRBV5-5 and TRBJ1-1; D gene unclear. Deletions cut 3 bases from V and 4 bases from J, with 10 bases between. The CDR3 extends over 13 amino acids. Germline V gene sequence: CDR1 SGHKS, CDR2 YYEKEE (reference sequence).

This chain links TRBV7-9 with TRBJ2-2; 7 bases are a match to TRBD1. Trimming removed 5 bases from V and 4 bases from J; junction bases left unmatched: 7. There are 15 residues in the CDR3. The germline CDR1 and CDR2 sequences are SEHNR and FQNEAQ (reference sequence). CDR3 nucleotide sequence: TGTGCCAGCAGCCTACCGGGACAGATCACCGGGGAGCTGTTTTTT. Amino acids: CASSLPGQITGELFF.

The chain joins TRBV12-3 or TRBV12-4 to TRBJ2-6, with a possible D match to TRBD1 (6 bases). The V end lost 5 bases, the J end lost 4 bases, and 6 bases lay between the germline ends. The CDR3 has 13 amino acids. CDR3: CASSQGGANVLTF. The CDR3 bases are TGTGCCAGCAGTCAGGGGGGGGCCAACGTCCTGACTTTC.

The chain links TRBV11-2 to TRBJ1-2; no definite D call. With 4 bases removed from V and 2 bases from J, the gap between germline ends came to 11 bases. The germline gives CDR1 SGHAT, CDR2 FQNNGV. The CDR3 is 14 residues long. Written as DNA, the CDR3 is TGTGCCAGCAGCTCCGGACCGAAAAACTATGGCTACACCTTC. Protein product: CASSSGPKNYGYTF.

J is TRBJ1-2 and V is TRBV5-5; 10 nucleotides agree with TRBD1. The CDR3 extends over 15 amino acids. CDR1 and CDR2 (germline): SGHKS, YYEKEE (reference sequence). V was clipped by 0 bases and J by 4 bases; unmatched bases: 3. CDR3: CASSLAGTGVYGYTF. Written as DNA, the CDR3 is TGTGCCAGCAGCTTGGCAGGGACAGGGGTCTATGGCTACACCTTC.

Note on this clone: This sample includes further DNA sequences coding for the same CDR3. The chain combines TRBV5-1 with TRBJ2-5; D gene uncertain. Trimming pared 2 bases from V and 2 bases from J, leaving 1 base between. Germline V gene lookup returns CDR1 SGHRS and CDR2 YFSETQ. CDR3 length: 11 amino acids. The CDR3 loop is CASSFQETQYF. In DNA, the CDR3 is TGCGCCAGCAGCTTTCAAGAGACCCAGTACTTC.

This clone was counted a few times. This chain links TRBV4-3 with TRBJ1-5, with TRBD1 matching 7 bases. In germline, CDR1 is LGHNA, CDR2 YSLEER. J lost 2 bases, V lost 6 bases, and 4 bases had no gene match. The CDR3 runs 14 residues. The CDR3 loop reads CASSSGQGNQPQHF. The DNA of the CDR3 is TGCGCCAGCAGTTCCGGACAGGGCAATCAGCCCCAGCATTTT.

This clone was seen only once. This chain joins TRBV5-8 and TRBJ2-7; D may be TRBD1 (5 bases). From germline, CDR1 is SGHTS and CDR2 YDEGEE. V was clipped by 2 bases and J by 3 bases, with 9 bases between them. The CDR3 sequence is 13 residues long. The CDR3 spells CASSFGQIYEQYF. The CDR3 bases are TGTGCCAGCAGCTTCGGACAAATCTACGAGCAGTACTTC.

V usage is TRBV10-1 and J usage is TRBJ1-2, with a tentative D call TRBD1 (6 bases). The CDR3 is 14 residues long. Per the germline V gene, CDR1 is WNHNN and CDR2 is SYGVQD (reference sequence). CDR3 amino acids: CAADTMTGLDGYTF. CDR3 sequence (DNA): TGCGCGGCTGATACTATGACAGGACTCGATGGCTACACCTTC.

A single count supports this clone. This CDR3 is CASRKEGGTGELFF. In nucleotides, the CDR3 is TGTGCCAGCAGGAAAGAAGGCGGAACCGGGGAGCTGTTTTTT. The chain has TRBV6-5 and TRBJ2-2; no definite D call. Per germline, CDR1 MNHEY and CDR2 SVGAGI. The CDR3 is made up of 14 amino acids. Trimming removed 6 bases from V and 5 bases from J, with 13 bases in between.

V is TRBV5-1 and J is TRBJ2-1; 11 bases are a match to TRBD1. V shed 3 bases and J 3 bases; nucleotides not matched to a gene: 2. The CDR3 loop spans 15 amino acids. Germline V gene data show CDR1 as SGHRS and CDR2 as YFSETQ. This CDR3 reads CASSSGTGGYNEQFF. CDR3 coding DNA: TGCGCCAGCAGCTCCGGGACAGGGGGCTACAATGAGCAGTTCTTC.

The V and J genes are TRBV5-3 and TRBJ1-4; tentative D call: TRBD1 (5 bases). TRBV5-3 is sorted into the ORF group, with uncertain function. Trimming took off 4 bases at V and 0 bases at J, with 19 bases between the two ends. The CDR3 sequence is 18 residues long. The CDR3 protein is CARSPGGGVNATNEKLFF. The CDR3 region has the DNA TGTGCCAGAAGCCCCGGCGGGGGAGTTAACGCAACTAATGAAAAACTGTTTTTT.

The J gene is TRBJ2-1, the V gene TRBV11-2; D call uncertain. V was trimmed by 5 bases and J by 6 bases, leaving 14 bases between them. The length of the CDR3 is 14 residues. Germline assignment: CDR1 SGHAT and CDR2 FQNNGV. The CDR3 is CASSPQTGFNEQFF. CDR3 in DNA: TGTGCCAGCAGCCCCCAGACGGGCTTCAATGAGCAGTTCTTC.

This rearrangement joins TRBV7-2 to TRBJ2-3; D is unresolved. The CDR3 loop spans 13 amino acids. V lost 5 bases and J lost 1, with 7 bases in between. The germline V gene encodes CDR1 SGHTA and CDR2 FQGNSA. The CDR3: CASSPYRTDTQYF. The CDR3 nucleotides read TGTGCCAGCAGCCCCTATCGCACAGATACGCAGTATTTT.

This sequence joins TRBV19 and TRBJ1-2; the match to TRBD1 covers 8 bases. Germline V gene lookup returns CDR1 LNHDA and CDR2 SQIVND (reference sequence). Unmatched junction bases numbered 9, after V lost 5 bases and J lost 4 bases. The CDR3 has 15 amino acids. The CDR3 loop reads CASSGLGQEAYGYTF. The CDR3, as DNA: TGTGCCAGTAGTGGATTGGGACAGGAGGCCTATGGCTACACCTTC.

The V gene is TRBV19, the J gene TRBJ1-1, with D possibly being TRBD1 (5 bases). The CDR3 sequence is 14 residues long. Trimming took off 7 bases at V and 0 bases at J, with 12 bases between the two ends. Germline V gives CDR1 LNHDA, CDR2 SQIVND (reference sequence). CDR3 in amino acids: CASNLRGLNTEAFF. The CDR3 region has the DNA TGTGCCAGTAACCTTCGGGGCCTGAACACTGAAGCTTTCTTT. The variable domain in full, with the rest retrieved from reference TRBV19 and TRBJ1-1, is DGGITQSPKYLFRKEGQNVTLSCEQNLNHDAMYWYRQDPGQGLRLIYYSQIVNDFQKGDIAEGYSVSREKKESFPLTVTSAQKNPTAFYLCASNLRGLNTEAFFGQGTRLTVV.

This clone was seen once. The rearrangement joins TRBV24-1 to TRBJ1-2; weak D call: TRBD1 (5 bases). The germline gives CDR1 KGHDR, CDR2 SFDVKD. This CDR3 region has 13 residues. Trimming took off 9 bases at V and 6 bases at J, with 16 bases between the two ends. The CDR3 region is CATRRGDGDGYTF. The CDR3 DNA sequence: TGTGCCACCCGGAGGGGAGACGGTGATGGCTACACCTTC.

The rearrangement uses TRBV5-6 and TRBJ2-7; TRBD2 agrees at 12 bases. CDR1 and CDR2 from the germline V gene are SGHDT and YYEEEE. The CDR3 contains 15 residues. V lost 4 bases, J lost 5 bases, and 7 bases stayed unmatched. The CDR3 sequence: CASSPGTSGQHEQYF. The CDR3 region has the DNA TGTGCCAGCAGCCCCGGGACTAGCGGGCAACACGAGCAGTACTTC.